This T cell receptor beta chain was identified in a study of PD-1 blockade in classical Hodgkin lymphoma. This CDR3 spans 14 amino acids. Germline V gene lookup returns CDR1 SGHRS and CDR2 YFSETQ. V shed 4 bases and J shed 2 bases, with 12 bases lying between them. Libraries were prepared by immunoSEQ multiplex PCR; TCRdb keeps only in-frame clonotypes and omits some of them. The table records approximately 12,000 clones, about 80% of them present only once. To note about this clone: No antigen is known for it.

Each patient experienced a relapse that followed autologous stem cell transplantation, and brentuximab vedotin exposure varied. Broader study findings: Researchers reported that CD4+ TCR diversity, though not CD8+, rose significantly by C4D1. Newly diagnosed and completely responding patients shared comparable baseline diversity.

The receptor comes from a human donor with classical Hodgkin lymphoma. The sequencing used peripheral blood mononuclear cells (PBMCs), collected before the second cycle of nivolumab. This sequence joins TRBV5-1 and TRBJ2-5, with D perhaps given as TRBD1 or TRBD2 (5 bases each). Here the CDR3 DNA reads TGCGCCAGCAGCCGAATGGGGGTACAAGAGACCCAGTACTTC. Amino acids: CASSRMGVQETQYF. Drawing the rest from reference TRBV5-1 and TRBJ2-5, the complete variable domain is KAGVTQTPRYLIKTRGQQVTLSCSPISGHRSVSWYQQTPGQGLQFLFEYFSETQRNKGNFPGRFSGRQFSNSRSEMNVSTLELGDSALYLCASSRMGVQETQYFGPGTRLLVL.